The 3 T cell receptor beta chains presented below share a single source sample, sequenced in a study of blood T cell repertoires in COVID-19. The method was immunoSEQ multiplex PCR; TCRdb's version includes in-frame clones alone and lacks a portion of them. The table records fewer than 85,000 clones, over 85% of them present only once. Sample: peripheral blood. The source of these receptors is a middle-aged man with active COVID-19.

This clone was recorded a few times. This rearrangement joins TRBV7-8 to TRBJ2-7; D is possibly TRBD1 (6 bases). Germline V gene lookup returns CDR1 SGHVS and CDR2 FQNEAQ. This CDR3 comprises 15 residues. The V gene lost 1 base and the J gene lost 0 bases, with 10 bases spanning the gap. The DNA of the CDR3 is TGTGCCAGCAGCTTAGGTCCAGGGGACTCCTACGAGCAGTACTTC. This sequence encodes CASSLGPGDSYEQYF.

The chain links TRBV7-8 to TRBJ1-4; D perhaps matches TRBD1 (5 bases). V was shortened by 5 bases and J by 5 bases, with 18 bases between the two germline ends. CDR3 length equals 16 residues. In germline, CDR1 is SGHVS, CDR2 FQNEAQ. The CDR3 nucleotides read TGTGCCAGCAGCCACAATACAGGAGAAAGGAATGAAAAACTGTTTTTT. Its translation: CASSHNTGERNEKLFF.

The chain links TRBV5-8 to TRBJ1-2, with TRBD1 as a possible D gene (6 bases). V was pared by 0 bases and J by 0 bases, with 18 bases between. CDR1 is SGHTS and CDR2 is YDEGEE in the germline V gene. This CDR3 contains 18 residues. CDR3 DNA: TGTGCCAGCAGCTTGGTATCGTCAGGGGACCCTACTAACTATGGCTACACCTTC. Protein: CASSLVSSGDPTNYGYTF.